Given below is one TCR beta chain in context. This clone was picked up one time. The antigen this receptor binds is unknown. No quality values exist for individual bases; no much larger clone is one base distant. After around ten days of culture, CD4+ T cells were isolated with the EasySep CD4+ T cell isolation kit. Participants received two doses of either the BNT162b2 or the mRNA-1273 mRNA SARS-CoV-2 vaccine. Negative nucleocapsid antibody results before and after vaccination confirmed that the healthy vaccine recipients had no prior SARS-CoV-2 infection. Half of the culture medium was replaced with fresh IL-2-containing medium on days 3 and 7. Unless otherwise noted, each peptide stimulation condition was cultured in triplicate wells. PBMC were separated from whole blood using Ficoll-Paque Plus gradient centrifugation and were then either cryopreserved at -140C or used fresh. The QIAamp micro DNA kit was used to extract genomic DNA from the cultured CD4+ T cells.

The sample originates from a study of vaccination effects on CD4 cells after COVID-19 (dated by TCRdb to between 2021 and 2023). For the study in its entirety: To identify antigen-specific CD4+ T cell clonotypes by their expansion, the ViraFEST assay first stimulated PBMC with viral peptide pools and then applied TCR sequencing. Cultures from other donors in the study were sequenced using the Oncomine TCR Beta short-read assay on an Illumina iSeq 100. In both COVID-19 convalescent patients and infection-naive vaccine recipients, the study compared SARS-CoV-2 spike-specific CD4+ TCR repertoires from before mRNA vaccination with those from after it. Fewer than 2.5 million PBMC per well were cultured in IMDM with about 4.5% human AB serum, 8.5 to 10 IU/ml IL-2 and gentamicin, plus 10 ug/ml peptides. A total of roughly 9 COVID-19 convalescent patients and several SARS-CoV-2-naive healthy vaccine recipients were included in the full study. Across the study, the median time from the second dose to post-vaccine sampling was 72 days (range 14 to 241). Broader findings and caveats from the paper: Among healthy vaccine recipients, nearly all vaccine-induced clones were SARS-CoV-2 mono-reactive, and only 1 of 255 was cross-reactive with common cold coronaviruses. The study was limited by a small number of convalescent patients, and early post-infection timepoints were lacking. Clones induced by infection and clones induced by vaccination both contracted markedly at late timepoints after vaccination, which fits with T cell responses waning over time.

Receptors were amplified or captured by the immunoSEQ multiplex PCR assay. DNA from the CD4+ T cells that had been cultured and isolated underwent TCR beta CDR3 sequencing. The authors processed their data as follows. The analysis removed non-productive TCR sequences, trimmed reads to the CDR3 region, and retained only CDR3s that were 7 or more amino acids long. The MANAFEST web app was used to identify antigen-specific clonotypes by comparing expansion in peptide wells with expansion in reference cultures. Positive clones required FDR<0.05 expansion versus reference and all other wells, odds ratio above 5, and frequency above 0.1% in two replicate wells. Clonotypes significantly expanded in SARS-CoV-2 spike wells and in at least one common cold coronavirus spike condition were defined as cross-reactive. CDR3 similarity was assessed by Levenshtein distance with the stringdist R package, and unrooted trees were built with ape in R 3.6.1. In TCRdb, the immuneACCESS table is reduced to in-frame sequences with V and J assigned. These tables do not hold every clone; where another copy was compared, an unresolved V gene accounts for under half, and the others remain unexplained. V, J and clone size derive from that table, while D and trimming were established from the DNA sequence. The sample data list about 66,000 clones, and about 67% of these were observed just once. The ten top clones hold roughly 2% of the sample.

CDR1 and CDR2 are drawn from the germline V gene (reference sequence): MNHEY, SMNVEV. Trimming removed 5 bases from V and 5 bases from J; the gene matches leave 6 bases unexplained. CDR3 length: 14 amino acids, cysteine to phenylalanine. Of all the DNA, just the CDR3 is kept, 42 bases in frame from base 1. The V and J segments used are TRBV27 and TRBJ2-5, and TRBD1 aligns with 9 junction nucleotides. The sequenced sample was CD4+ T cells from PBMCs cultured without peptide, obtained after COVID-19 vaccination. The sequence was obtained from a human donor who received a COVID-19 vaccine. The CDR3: CASSLQGAGETQYF. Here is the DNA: TGTGCCAGCAGTCTACAGGGGGCAGGGGAGACCCAGTACTTC.